The 20 T cell receptor beta chains in this list originate from one sample, sequenced in a study of control samples from healthy donors and cancer patients. Only in-frame clones appear in the TCRdb table, and some are missing; sequencing was by immunoSEQ multiplex PCR. This sample has under 70,000 clones, with roughly 87% found just once. The specimen was blood. The receptors were sampled from a man aged 45-65 years in good health.

The gene calls are TRBV19 and TRBJ1-1; TRBD1 might be the D (5 bases). V was pared by 3 bases and J by 0 bases, with 17 bases between. The CDR3 is made up of 17 amino acids. In germline, CDR1 is LNHDA, CDR2 SQIVND (reference sequence). The CDR3 loop is CASSITGSSIMNTEAFF. The CDR3, as DNA: TGTGCCAGTAGTATCACAGGATCTTCGATTATGAACACTGAAGCTTTCTTT.

The chain carries TRBV4-2 and TRBJ2-4; D remains unclear. CDR1 LGHNA and CDR2 YNFKEQ come from the germline V gene. Trimming cost V 1 base and J 8 bases, with 3 bases left between them. The CDR3 spans 11 residues. This CDR3 is CASSQADIQYF. The CDR3 DNA reads TGTGCCAGCAGCCAAGCGGACATTCAGTACTTC.

The chain is built from TRBV29-1 and TRBJ1-2; 8 positions match TRBD1. V lost 6 bases, J lost 4 bases, and 7 bases stayed unmatched. The germline gives CDR1 SQVTM, CDR2 ANQGSEA. The CDR3 loop spans 13 amino acids. The CDR3 sequence: CSVGTGTRYGYTF. In DNA, the CDR3 is TGCAGCGTAGGGACAGGCACCCGCTATGGCTACACCTTC.

This sequence joins TRBV4-3 and TRBJ2-7, with 8 bases matching TRBD1. CDR1 is LGHNA, CDR2 YSLEER, per germline. The CDR3 extends over 15 amino acids. J lost 2 bases, V lost 4 bases, and 7 bases had no gene match. For the CDR3, the DNA is TGCGCCAGCAGCCGGTTGCGGGACAGGACCTACGAGCAGTACTTC. As protein: CASSRLRDRTYEQYF.

CDR3 DNA: TGTGCCAGCTCACCGGTCACAGGGGGTTACGAGCAGTACTTC. It yields the protein CASSPVTGGYEQYF. This sequence joins TRBV18 and TRBJ2-7; 8 bases agree with TRBD1. Germline trimming cut 3 bases from V and 4 bases from J; bases unmatched to any gene: 5. CDR1 KGHSH and CDR2 LQKENI come from the germline V gene. The length of the CDR3 is 14 residues.

The V call is TRBV28, the J call TRBJ2-7, with 8 bases matching TRBD2. V gave up 6 bases and J gave up 6 bases; unmatched junction bases: 7. This CDR3 has 13 amino acids. Germline V gives CDR1 MDHEN, CDR2 SYDVKM. In DNA form, the CDR3 reads TGTGCCAGCAGGTCCGGGACTAGTGGCGAGCAGTACTTC. It codes for CASRSGTSGEQYF.

The chain recombines TRBV28 with TRBJ2-2, with D perhaps being TRBD1 or TRBD2 (5 bases each). Germline loops: CDR1 MDHEN, CDR2 SYDVKM. The CDR3 length is 15 residues. Between the trimmed V and J ends, which lost 6 bases and 5 bases, there was a span of 16 bases. The CDR3 sequence is CASSSGTISTGELFF. Here the CDR3 DNA reads TGTGCCAGCAGCTCCGGGACCATCTCAACCGGGGAGCTGTTTTTT.

The rearrangement joins TRBV27 to TRBJ2-7, with unresolved D. CDR3 length equals 14 residues. CDR1 is MNHEY and CDR2 is SMNVEV in the germline V gene (reference sequence). V was shortened by 3 bases and J by 1 base, with 10 bases between the two germline ends. The CDR3 here is CASSLFDRSYEQYF. Here the CDR3 DNA reads TGTGCCAGCAGTTTGTTTGACCGATCCTACGAGCAGTACTTC.

The chain has TRBV10-3 and TRBJ1-6; D is perhaps TRBD1 (6 bases). Germline V lookup: CDR1 ENHRY, CDR2 SYGVKD. The CDR3 has 13 residues. V was clipped by 7 bases and J by 8 bases, with 12 bases between them. The CDR3 region has the DNA TGTGCCATCACAGGGGCGCGAGATTCACCCCTCCACTTT. Its translation is CAITGARDSPLHF.

This chain joins TRBV2 and TRBJ2-1; D not certain. The CDR3 spans 10 residues. Trimming removed 3 bases at V and 7 bases at J, with 1 base between. Per germline, CDR1 SNHLY and CDR2 FYNNEI. The CDR3 DNA is TGTGCCAGCAGTGAGAATGAGCAGTTCTTC. It yields the protein CASSENEQFF.

The chain carries TRBV11-2 and TRBJ1-1, with a weak D call TRBD1 (5 bases). This CDR3 spans 15 amino acids. Germline V gene sequence: CDR1 SGHAT, CDR2 FQNNGV. V was clipped by 0 bases and J by 5 bases, with 13 bases between them. The CDR3 bases are TGTGCCAGCAGCTTAGAAGGGGTGACGGGAACTGAAGCTTTCTTT. The encoded protein is CASSLEGVTGTEAFF. Variable domain in full (rest from reference TRBV11-2 and TRBJ1-1): EAGVAQSPRYKIIEKRQSVAFWCNPISGHATLYWYQQILGQGPKLLIQFQNNGVVDDSQLPKDRFSAERLKGVDSTLKIQPAKLEDSAVYLCASSLEGVTGTEAFFGQGTRLTVV.

This clone occurred once. J is TRBJ2-1 and V is TRBV19, with D unresolved. The CDR3 runs to 12 residues. Trimming stripped 8 bases from V and 6 bases from J, with 11 bases between. Germline CDR1 is LNHDA and CDR2 is SQIVND (reference sequence). The DNA of the CDR3 is TGTGCCAGTGGCATTGGCGGCAATGAGCAGTTCTTC. Amino acids: CASGIGGNEQFF.

This clone appeared once. The rearrangement joins TRBV13 to TRBJ2-1; D remains unclear. V was clipped by 5 bases and J by 13 bases, with 12 bases between them. The CDR3 sequence is 11 residues long. CDR1 and CDR2 from the germline V gene are PRHDT and FYEKMQ (reference sequence). CDR3 bases: TGTGCCAGCAGCCTGGTAAGCTTACAGTTCTTC. It specifies CASSLVSLQFF.

The chain joins TRBV11-3 to TRBJ2-1; D remains ambiguous. V lost 0 bases and J 8 bases, leaving 2 bases between the germline ends. The CDR3 is 11 amino acids. Germline CDR1 SGHNT, CDR2 YENEEA. CDR3 sequence reads: CASSLDYEQFF. CDR3 bases: TGTGCCAGCAGCTTAGACTATGAGCAGTTCTTC.

The CDR3 loop is CASSQGTVAGNTIYF. For the CDR3, the DNA is TGTGCCAGCAGCCAAGGCACAGTAGCAGGAAACACCATATATTTT. This chain connects TRBV3-1 (or the pseudogene TRBV3-2) to TRBJ1-3; D is undetermined. The CDR3 covers 15 residues. V lost 1 base and J 4 bases, leaving 11 bases between the germline ends. Germline CDR1 is LGHDT and CDR2 is YNNKEL (reference sequence).

V is TRBV3-1 (or the pseudogene TRBV3-2) and J is TRBJ2-7; weak D call: TRBD1 (6 bases). This CDR3 contains 14 residues. CDR1 LGHDT and CDR2 YNNKEL come from the germline V gene (reference sequence). The germline V and J ends were trimmed by 4 bases and 2 bases, with 12 bases remaining between them. CDR3 in DNA: TGTGCCAGCAGCCCGGGGCAGGGGACCTACGAGCAGTACTTC. Its translation is CASSPGQGTYEQYF.

The chain has TRBV6-6 and TRBJ1-2; D gene ambiguous. The length of the CDR3 is 13 residues. The germline V and J ends were trimmed by 2 bases and 4 bases, with 8 bases remaining between them. Germline V gene lookup returns CDR1 MNHNY and CDR2 SVGAGI (reference sequence). Here the CDR3 DNA reads TGTGCCAGCAGTTACCTCTTAGGCTATGGCTACACCTTC. It translates to CASSYLLGYGYTF.

Regarding this clone: Additional DNA sequences in this sample encode the identical CDR3. The V gene is TRBV29-1, the J gene TRBJ2-1, with 11 bases fitting TRBD2. Trimming removed 1 base from V and 6 bases from J; junction bases left unmatched: 2. The CDR3 runs 14 residues. Germline CDR1 is SQVTM and CDR2 is ANQGSEA. In nucleotides, the CDR3 is TGCAGCGTTGAAGGTCTAGCGGGAGGCAATGAGCAGTTCTTC. It codes for CSVEGLAGGNEQFF.

With regard to this clone: One junction end does not reproduce the germline sequence, and a read error may be involved. This sample also contains other DNA sequences that code for the same CDR3. The chain is built from TRBV19 and TRBJ1-2, with D possibly being TRBD1 (5 bases). CDR3 length equals 13 residues. Germline CDR1 and CDR2: LNHDA and SQIVND (reference sequence). The CDR3 region has the DNA TGTGCCAGTAGTATTCTGGGTCGGGACGGACTCGACTTC. Residues: CASSILGRDGLDF. The entire variable domain, with the rest obtained from reference TRBV19 and TRBJ1-2, is as follows: DGGITQSPKYLFRKEGQNVTLSCEQNLNHDAMYWYRQDPGQGLRLIYYSQIVNDFQKGDIAEGYSVSREKKESFPLTVTSAQKNPTAFYLCASSILGRDGLDFGSGTRLTVV.

The rearrangement joins TRBV11-2 to TRBJ2-7; D gene ambiguous. The CDR3 loop spans 12 amino acids. Germline loops: CDR1 SGHAT, CDR2 FQNNGV. Trimming pared 4 bases from V and 6 bases from J, leaving 10 bases between. CDR3: CASSSLRPEQYF. CDR3 bases: TGTGCCAGCAGCTCACTACGCCCCGAGCAGTACTTC. The full variable domain, rest sourced from reference TRBV11-2 and TRBJ2-7, is EAGVAQSPRYKIIEKRQSVAFWCNPISGHATLYWYQQILGQGPKLLIQFQNNGVVDDSQLPKDRFSAERLKGVDSTLKIQPAKLEDSAVYLCASSSLRPEQYFGPGTRLTVT.